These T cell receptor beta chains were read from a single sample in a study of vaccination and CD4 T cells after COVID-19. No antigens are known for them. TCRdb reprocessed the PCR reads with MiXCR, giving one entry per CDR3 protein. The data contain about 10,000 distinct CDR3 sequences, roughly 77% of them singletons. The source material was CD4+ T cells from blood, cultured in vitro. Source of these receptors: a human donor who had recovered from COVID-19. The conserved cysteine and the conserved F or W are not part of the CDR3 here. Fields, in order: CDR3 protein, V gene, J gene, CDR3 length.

CDR3aa: ASSSTGIVGEKLF
v_gene: TRBV7-6
j_gene: TRBJ1-4
len: 13

CDR3aa: SARGRGKSGRADNYEQY
v_gene: TRBV20-1
j_gene: -
len: 17

CDR3aa: ASSQRAPGAAGNTIY
v_gene: TRBV4-3
j_gene: TRBJ1-3
len: 15

CDR3aa: ASSTPGSGSTDTQY
v_gene: TRBV28
j_gene: TRBJ2-3
len: 14

CDR3aa: ASSQGTFYQPQH
v_gene: TRBV7-9
j_gene: TRBJ1-5
len: 12

CDR3aa: ATRGRLGQHYGYT
v_gene: TRBV24-1
j_gene: TRBJ1-2
len: 13

CDR3aa: ASSSRGGYT
v_gene: TRBV19
j_gene: TRBJ1-2
len: 9

CDR3aa: ASSLGRGPSQETQY
v_gene: TRBV7-2
j_gene: TRBJ2-5
len: 14

CDR3aa: ASSLVVTEAF
v_gene: TRBV7-2
j_gene: TRBJ1-1
len: 10

CDR3aa: ASSYERTGGRGYT
v_gene: TRBV6-5
j_gene: TRBJ1-2
len: 13

CDR3aa: ASSMALRDQPQH
v_gene: TRBV19
j_gene: TRBJ1-5
len: 12

CDR3aa: SVDRGFTGELF
v_gene: TRBV29-1
j_gene: TRBJ2-2
len: 11

CDR3aa: ASSPDLRRVETQY
v_gene: TRBV2
j_gene: TRBJ2-5
len: 13

CDR3aa: ASQGVNQPQH
v_gene: TRBV4-1
j_gene: TRBJ1-5
len: 10

CDR3aa: ASRLAGPHNEQF
v_gene: TRBV23-1
j_gene: TRBJ2-1
len: 12

CDR3aa: SAGRQTIQY
v_gene: TRBV20-1
j_gene: TRBJ2-4
len: 9

CDR3aa: SARDPPHRGLDTQY
v_gene: TRBV20-1
j_gene: TRBJ2-3
len: 14

CDR3aa: ASSYPTESNQPQH
v_gene: TRBV6-5
j_gene: TRBJ1-5
len: 13

CDR3aa: ATSRGGTGGSGETQY
v_gene: TRBV15
j_gene: TRBJ2-5
len: 15

CDR3aa: ASSYFGTSGSEQY
v_gene: TRBV6-5
j_gene: TRBJ2-7
len: 13

CDR3aa: ASSYSGASEPQH
v_gene: TRBV6-5
j_gene: TRBJ1-5
len: 12

CDR3aa: ASSADQGGNQPQH
v_gene: TRBV19
j_gene: TRBJ1-5
len: 13

CDR3aa: ASSQDSTIRVYEQY
v_gene: TRBV4-3
j_gene: TRBJ2-7
len: 14

CDR3aa: ASRPGGGQPQH
v_gene: TRBV6-2/TRBV6-3
j_gene: TRBJ1-5
len: 11

CDR3aa: ASSAYAGTSGPKGSYNEQF
v_gene: TRBV28
j_gene: TRBJ2-1
len: 19

CDR3aa: ASSSSARTSGLNEQF
v_gene: TRBV27
j_gene: TRBJ2-1
len: 15

CDR3aa: SARSTRGAYETQY
v_gene: TRBV20-1
j_gene: TRBJ2-5
len: 13

CDR3aa: SARARKAGELF
v_gene: TRBV20-1
j_gene: TRBJ2-2
len: 11

CDR3aa: ATSSNSFGPYGYT
v_gene: TRBV15
j_gene: TRBJ1-2
len: 13

CDR3aa: ASRGEAPTNQPQH
v_gene: TRBV28
j_gene: TRBJ1-5
len: 13

CDR3aa: ASSMHTDTQY
v_gene: TRBV7-3
j_gene: TRBJ2-3
len: 10

CDR3aa: ASSLGLSGNTIY
v_gene: TRBV28
j_gene: TRBJ1-3
len: 12

CDR3aa: ASSPVAGTDTQY
v_gene: TRBV18
j_gene: TRBJ2-3
len: 12

CDR3aa: ASSARAGTEAF
v_gene: TRBV7-3
j_gene: TRBJ1-1
len: 11

CDR3aa: ASSSRYSGGDYTQY
v_gene: TRBV19
j_gene: TRBJ2-3
len: 14

CDR3aa: ATSDPGQAAYNEQF
v_gene: TRBV24-1
j_gene: TRBJ2-1
len: 14

CDR3aa: ASSETVTNYGYT
v_gene: TRBV28
j_gene: TRBJ1-2
len: 12

CDR3aa: ASSLRQGNQPQH
v_gene: TRBV7-2
j_gene: TRBJ1-5
len: 12

CDR3aa: ASSPPGTSGWNEQF
v_gene: TRBV6-1
j_gene: TRBJ2-1
len: 14

CDR3aa: ASSLEGTLIDEQF
v_gene: TRBV12-3/TRBV12-4
j_gene: TRBJ2-1
len: 13

CDR3aa: ASSLVGEQF
v_gene: TRBV7-2
j_gene: TRBJ2-1
len: 9

CDR3aa: ASSLTTGQHNEQF
v_gene: TRBV7-3
j_gene: TRBJ2-1
len: 13

CDR3aa: ATGDRFTDTQY
v_gene: TRBV6-2/TRBV6-3
j_gene: TRBJ2-3
len: 11

CDR3aa: ASSPGSTSRTEAF
v_gene: TRBV18
j_gene: TRBJ1-1
len: 13

CDR3aa: ASSSSAEQF
v_gene: TRBV7-9
j_gene: TRBJ2-1
len: 9

CDR3aa: ASSYFDTSYGYT
v_gene: TRBV6-5
j_gene: TRBJ1-2
len: 12

CDR3aa: ASSSRGLAGAYEQY
v_gene: TRBV6-5
j_gene: TRBJ2-7
len: 14

CDR3aa: ASSYSITSASYEQY
v_gene: TRBV6-5
j_gene: TRBJ2-7
len: 14

CDR3aa: SVVAVGYEQY
v_gene: TRBV29-1
j_gene: TRBJ2-7
len: 10

CDR3aa: ASSRGWGLGGELF
v_gene: TRBV19
j_gene: TRBJ2-2
len: 13

CDR3aa: AISESSGHESNEQF
v_gene: TRBV10-3
j_gene: TRBJ2-1
len: 14

CDR3aa: ASSERTGRFGQETQY
v_gene: TRBV7-7
j_gene: TRBJ2-5
len: 15